Sequencing of this TCR beta chain was carried out in a study of T-cell memory formation after mild COVID-19. Note on this clonotype: Its antigen is as yet unknown.

A single record per CDR3 protein comes from TCRdb applying MiXCR to the 5' RACE reads. The sample lists roughly 110,000 distinct CDR3 sequences, approximately 22% occurring once. The length of the CDR3 is 13 residues. Germline V gene sequence: CDR1 SEHNR, CDR2 FQNEAQ (reference sequence). V shed 10 bases and J 1 base; nucleotides not matched to a gene: 2. Notes on the study in general: Cross-reactive memory apparently joined, as some responding clones appeared in pre-infection memory. Among contracting clones, CD4+ were mainly CM/EM and CD8+ enriched in EMRA.

Sequenced: PBMCs or a T cell subset sorted from them (not recorded which). J is TRBJ2-2 and V is TRBV7-9; TRBD1 agrees at 8 bases. The TCR was taken from a man younger than 30 who had mild COVID-19 (a few samples of this study predate the infection). Cell type and time point are not known. CDR3 protein: CAKGQVNTGELFF. Here the CDR3 DNA reads TGTGCCAAGGGACAGGTGAACACCGGGGAGCTGTTTTTT.